Presented here are 8 T cell receptor beta chains from one specimen sequenced in a study of cytomegalovirus exposure and HLA in healthy donors. A multiplex PCR was run with 60 Vbeta primers and 13 Jbeta primers. Profiled with immunoSEQ multiplex PCR; TCRdb holds only in-frame clones, not every one. The data hold fewer than 150,000 clones, with 70% to 80% observed a single time. The specimen was PBMCs. The source of these receptors is a man aged 50 to 60 in good health and CMV-seropositive.

The chain has TRBV5-6 and TRBJ1-6, with unresolved D. V was trimmed by 0 bases and J by 5 bases, leaving 12 bases between them. The CDR3 length is 16 residues. The germline V gene encodes CDR1 SGHDT and CDR2 YYEEEE. The DNA of the CDR3 is TGTGCCAGCAGCTTGGGATGGGCTTCGGATAATTCACCCCTCCACTTT. Amino acids: CASSLGWASDNSPLHF.

J is TRBJ1-1 and V is TRBV27; D is possibly TRBD1 (6 bases). Germline CDR1 MNHEY, CDR2 SMNVEV (reference sequence). Trimming took 8 bases from V and 3 from J, leaving 16 bases between them. The CDR3 loop spans 14 amino acids. The CDR3 loop is CASRDHYRDTEAFF. DNA of the CDR3: TGTGCCAGCCGAGACCATTACAGGGACACTGAAGCTTTCTTT.

V gene TRBV28 combines with J gene TRBJ2-1; 10 nucleotides match TRBD2. Germline CDR1 MDHEN, CDR2 SYDVKM. This CDR3 contains 15 residues. After removal of 5 bases from V and 10 bases from J, the junction contained 11 bases not matched to a gene. The CDR3 coding sequence is TGTGCCAGCAGTCCCCTCTGGACTAGCGGCGTCGAGCAGTTCTTC. Its translation: CASSPLWTSGVEQFF. Combining the CDR3 with reference TRBV28 and TRBJ2-1 gives the whole variable domain DVKVTQSSRYLVKRTGEKVFLECVQDMDHENMFWYRQDPGLGLRLIYFSYDVKMKEKGDIPEGYSVSREKKERFSLILESASTNQTSMYLCASSPLWTSGVEQFFGPGTRLTVL.

The rearrangement joins TRBV5-5 to TRBJ1-5; the D is unclear. The V gene lost 4 bases and the J gene lost 7 bases, with 12 bases spanning the gap. The CDR3 is 13 residues long. CDR1 and CDR2 (germline): SGHKS, YYEKEE (reference sequence). Here the CDR3 reads CASSEEGGQPQHF. The CDR3 DNA reads as TGTGCCAGCAGCGAGGAGGGAGGCCAGCCCCAGCATTTT.

V usage is TRBV7-6 and J usage is TRBJ2-7; a weak D match, TRBD2 (6 bases). Trimming took 5 bases from V and 0 from J, leaving 17 bases between them. CDR3 length: 16 amino acids. Germline loops: CDR1 SGHVS, CDR2 FNYEAQ. The CDR3 sequence is CASSPQADGGSYEQYF. In nucleotides, the CDR3 is TGTGCCAGCAGCCCGCAAGCGGACGGGGGCTCCTACGAGCAGTACTTC.

This clone occurred a few times. The V and J genes are TRBV4-1 and TRBJ1-1; the D gene is possibly TRBD1 (5 bases). The CDR3 runs 14 residues. V lost 0 bases to trimming and J lost 4 bases, with 9 bases between them. CDR1 MGHRA and CDR2 YSYEKL come from the germline V gene. CDR3 sequence: CASSQDWGGTEAFF. CDR3 nucleotides: TGCGCCAGCAGCCAAGATTGGGGGGGCACTGAAGCTTTCTTT.

This chain joins TRBV7-8 and TRBJ2-2; no firm D call. The J call may be wrong; the DNA end is better matched by TRBJ1-3. In germline, CDR1 is SGHVS, CDR2 FQNEAQ. The CDR3 covers 15 residues. The CDR3 coding sequence is TGTGCCAGCAGCTTTCAGCGGGTCTCTGGAAACACCATATATTTT. This translates into CASSFQRVSGNTIYF.

The chain employs TRBV7-3 and TRBJ1-1, with unresolved D. Trimming removed 3 bases at V and 1 base at J, with 6 bases between. The CDR3 is 13 residues long. Per the germline V gene, CDR1 is SGHTA and CDR2 is FQGTGA. CDR3 nucleotide sequence: TGTGCCAGCAGCTTGTCAGGGAACACTGAAGCTTTCTTT. The encoded protein is CASSLSGNTEAFF.